This passage covers 21 T cell receptor beta chains from one sample sequenced in a study of blood T cell repertoires in COVID-19. The protocol was immunoSEQ multiplex PCR, while the TCRdb copy is restricted to in-frame clones and leaves out a portion. The data show 180,000 or so clones, roughly 90% seen once. Material: peripheral blood. These receptor sequences come from a man between 18 and 29 years old with active or convalescent COVID-19.

V is TRBV7-8 and J is TRBJ1-1; tentatively, D is TRBD1 (5 bases). Germline lookup yields CDR1 SGHVS and CDR2 FQNEAQ. Trimming took 5 bases from V and 1 from J, leaving 8 bases between them. The CDR3 runs 13 residues. The CDR3 sequence: CASSTRANTEAFF. CDR3 bases: TGTGCCAGCAGCACCAGGGCGAACACTGAAGCTTTCTTT.

This clone was seen a handful of times. The chain carries TRBV2 and TRBJ1-2, with D hard to call. Germline CDR1 SNHLY, CDR2 FYNNEI. Between the trimmed V and J ends, which lost 5 bases and 8 bases, there was a span of 15 bases. The CDR3 spans 13 residues. The DNA of the CDR3 is TGTGCCAGCAGTCCAGAGCGGGGAAACGGCTACACCTTC. Translated, it gives CASSPERGNGYTF.

This sequence joins TRBV13 and TRBJ2-6; possible D gene TRBD1, 6 bases. CDR3 length: 18 residues. Germline V gene lookup returns CDR1 PRHDT and CDR2 FYEKMQ (reference sequence). V was pared by 1 base and J by 1 base, with 14 bases between. The CDR3 bases are TGTGCCAGCAGCTTAGATACAGGGTCGCGGTCTGGGGCCAACGTCCTGACTTTC. It specifies CASSLDTGSRSGANVLTF.

The chain uses TRBV7-6 and TRBJ1-1; D unclear. The germline V gene encodes CDR1 SGHVS and CDR2 FNYEAQ. The V and J ends lost 1 base and 5 bases respectively, with 8 bases between them. The CDR3 loop spans 13 amino acids. The CDR3 nucleotides read TGTGCCAGCAGCTTAGGTTCGAGAACTGAAGCTTTCTTT. This sequence encodes CASSLGSRTEAFF.

The chain's CDR3 is CASRPEQGAVTEAFF. Written as DNA, the CDR3 is TGTGCCAGCAGACCTGAACAGGGGGCGGTGACTGAAGCTTTCTTT. The V and J genes are TRBV2 and TRBJ1-1; 9 positions agree with TRBD1. CDR1 is SNHLY and CDR2 is FYNNEI in the germline V gene. The trim removed 6 bases at V and 5 bases at J, leaving 10 bases unmatched. The CDR3 length is 15 residues.

This sequence joins TRBV19 and TRBJ2-5; the D gene is possibly TRBD2 (6 bases). From germline, CDR1 is LNHDA and CDR2 SQIVND (reference sequence). V lost 4 bases and J lost 5, with 11 bases in between. The CDR3 runs to 13 residues. The CDR3 protein is CASSTTSSETQYF. The CDR3 DNA is TGTGCCAGTAGTACCACTAGCTCGGAGACCCAGTACTTC.

The V gene is TRBV3-1 (or the pseudogene TRBV3-2), the J gene TRBJ1-1, with 12 bases identical to TRBD1. The length of the CDR3 is 18 residues. From germline, CDR1 is LGHDT and CDR2 YNNKEL (reference sequence). With V trimmed by 4 bases and J by 4 bases, 13 bases remained unmatched. CDR3 protein: CASSRRVDGTGGGTEAFF. The CDR3 DNA reads TGTGCCAGCAGCCGAAGGGTCGACGGGACAGGGGGCGGCACTGAAGCTTTCTTT.

CDR3 amino acids: CATSTDYVTDTEAFF. For the CDR3, the DNA is TGTGCCACCAGCACAGATTATGTAACAGACACTGAAGCTTTCTTT. The V and J genes are TRBV15 and TRBJ1-1; D gene ambiguous. Germline V CDR1 and CDR2: LNHNV, YYDKDF (reference sequence). Deletions cut 4 bases from V and 3 bases from J, with 15 bases between. The CDR3 extends over 15 amino acids.

This chain uses TRBV7-2 with TRBJ1-1, with 9 bases that match TRBD1. This CDR3 has 14 residues. Germline CDR1 SGHTA, CDR2 FQGNSA. V was pared by 4 bases and J by 2 bases, with 2 bases of the junction left unmatched. The CDR3 DNA is TGTGCCAGCAGCTGGACAGGGGTTAACACTGAAGCTTTCTTT. Its protein is CASSWTGVNTEAFF.

The V and J genes are TRBV30 and TRBJ2-3, with 9 bases fitting TRBD2. The trim removed 0 bases at V and 6 bases at J, leaving 7 bases unmatched. Germline V lookup: CDR1 GTSNPN, CDR2 SVGIG (reference sequence). This CDR3 has 15 amino acids. The CDR3 DNA reads as TGTGCCTGGAGTGTACCTAGCGGGGCGGGTGATACGCAGTATTTT. Its protein is CAWSVPSGAGDTQYF.

The V call is TRBV5-6, the J call TRBJ2-5; 8 bases are a match to TRBD2. The CDR3 loop spans 16 amino acids. V lost 2 bases to trimming and J lost 4 bases; unmatched junction nucleotides: 10. The V gene's germline CDR1 is SGHDT and CDR2 YYEEEE. DNA of the CDR3: TGTGCCAGCAGCTTACTAGCGGCGGTTTGGGTAGAGACCCAGTACTTC. Translation gives CASSLLAAVWVETQYF. Looking up the rest from reference TRBV5-6 and TRBJ2-5 gives the full variable domain: DAGVTQSPTHLIKTRGQQVTLRCSPKSGHDTVSWYQQALGQGPQFIFQYYEEEERQRGNFPDRFSGHQFPNYSSELNVNALLLGDSALYLCASSLLAAVWVETQYFGPGTRLLVL.

J is TRBJ1-5 and V is TRBV19; D perhaps matches TRBD1 (6 bases). This CDR3 contains 14 residues. In germline, CDR1 is LNHDA, CDR2 SQIVND (reference sequence). Trimming removed 3 bases at V and 3 bases at J, with 9 bases between. CDR3 bases: TGTGCCAGTAGTATCCAGGGGAACAATCAGCCCCAGCATTTT. Protein sequence: CASSIQGNNQPQHF.

The V and J genes are TRBV5-4 and TRBJ1-1; 8 nucleotides line up with TRBD1. Germline V gives CDR1 SGHNT, CDR2 YYREEE (reference sequence). The length of the CDR3 is 16 residues. Trimming cost V 2 bases and J 4 bases; bases outside gene matches: 10. The CDR3 nucleotides are TGTGCCAGCAGCTTAGGGCAGGGGGCTACGGGCACTGAAGCTTTCTTT. This sequence encodes CASSLGQGATGTEAFF.

The V gene is TRBV3-1 (or the pseudogene TRBV3-2), the J gene TRBJ1-2; no definite D call. There are 12 residues in the CDR3. Trimming took 2 bases from V and 4 from J, leaving 5 bases between them. The V gene's germline CDR1 is LGHDT and CDR2 YNNKEL (reference sequence). The CDR3 sequence: CASSQSIYGYTF. The CDR3 DNA follows: TGTGCCAGCAGCCAATCAATCTATGGCTACACCTTC.

The chain has TRBV12-5 and TRBJ2-1; possible D gene TRBD2, 5 bases. This CDR3 has 13 amino acids. The V end lost 4 bases, the J end lost 8 bases, and 12 bases lay between the germline ends. CDR1 is LGHNT and CDR2 is FRNRAP in the germline V gene. In nucleotides, the CDR3 is TGTGCTAGTGGTTATTCGGCGGGTGATGAGCAGTTCTTC. Protein sequence: CASGYSAGDEQFF.

The V call is TRBV28, the J call TRBJ1-5; 9 nucleotides line up with TRBD1. CDR1 MDHEN and CDR2 SYDVKM come from the germline V gene. This CDR3 is 15 amino acids long. Trimming cost V 5 bases and J 6 bases; bases outside gene matches: 8. The CDR3 protein is CASSTAGQGRQPQHF. The CDR3 region has the DNA TGTGCCAGCAGTACCGCGGGACAGGGCCGTCAGCCCCAGCATTTT.

The V and J genes are TRBV6-1 and TRBJ1-4, with 7 bases lining up with TRBD1. The V and J ends lost 0 bases and 8 bases, in that order; junction bases with no gene match: 15. This CDR3 has 18 residues. Germline CDR1 and CDR2: MNHNS and SASEGT. In nucleotides, the CDR3 is TGTGCCAGCAGTGAAGCGCGGGTCCTAGGGACAGCGGACGAAAAACTGTTTTTT. This gives the protein CASSEARVLGTADEKLFF.

The chain joins TRBV7-2 to TRBJ2-5, with D possibly TRBD1 on 6 matching bases. The CDR3 has 15 residues. Between the trimmed V and J ends, which lost 2 bases and 1 base, there was a span of 11 bases. Germline CDR1 SGHTA, CDR2 FQGNSA. CDR3 in amino acids: CASSLIQGAQETQYF. In DNA, the CDR3 is TGTGCCAGCAGCTTAATACAGGGAGCCCAAGAGACCCAGTACTTC.

J is TRBJ1-2 and V is TRBV19, with TRBD1 identical over 7 bases. Germline trimming cut 3 bases from V and 5 bases from J; bases unmatched to any gene: 9. The CDR3 runs 15 residues. The germline gives CDR1 LNHDA, CDR2 SQIVND (reference sequence). The CDR3 spells CASSMATGEGYGYTF. The CDR3 coding sequence is TGTGCCAGTAGTATGGCTACAGGGGAAGGATATGGCTACACCTTC.

V and J are TRBV25-1 and TRBJ2-3, with no clear D. Deletions cut 6 bases from V and 4 bases from J, with 14 bases between. CDR1 is MGHDK and CDR2 is SYGVNS in the germline V gene. CDR3 length equals 14 residues. CDR3 coding DNA: TGTGCCAGCAGCGCACTAAGGTCAGCAGATACGCAGTATTTT. Its protein is CASSALRSADTQYF.

This sequence joins TRBV7-3 and TRBJ2-1; D possibly corresponds to TRBD1 (6 bases). The CDR3 is made up of 14 amino acids. Germline CDR1 is SGHTA and CDR2 is FQGTGA. Trimming pared 5 bases from V and 0 bases from J, leaving 8 bases between. The CDR3 region has the DNA TGTGCCAGCAGCCAGGACAGCTCCTACAATGAGCAGTTCTTC. Its translation: CASSQDSSYNEQFF.